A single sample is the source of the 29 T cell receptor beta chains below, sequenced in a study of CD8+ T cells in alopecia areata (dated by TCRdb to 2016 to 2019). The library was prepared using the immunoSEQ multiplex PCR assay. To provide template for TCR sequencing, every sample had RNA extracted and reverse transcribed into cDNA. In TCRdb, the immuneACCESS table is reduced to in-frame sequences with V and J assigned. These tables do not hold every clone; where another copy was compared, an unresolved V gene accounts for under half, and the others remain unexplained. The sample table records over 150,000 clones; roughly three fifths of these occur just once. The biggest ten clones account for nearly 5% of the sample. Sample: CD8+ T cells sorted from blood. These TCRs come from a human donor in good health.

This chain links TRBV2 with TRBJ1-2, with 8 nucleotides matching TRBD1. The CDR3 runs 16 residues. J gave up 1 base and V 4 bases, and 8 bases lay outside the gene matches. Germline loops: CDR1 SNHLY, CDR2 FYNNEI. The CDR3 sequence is CASSGKGTGDNYGYTF. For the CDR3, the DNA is TGTGCCAGCAGTGGCAAAGGGACAGGAGATAACTATGGCTACACCTTC.

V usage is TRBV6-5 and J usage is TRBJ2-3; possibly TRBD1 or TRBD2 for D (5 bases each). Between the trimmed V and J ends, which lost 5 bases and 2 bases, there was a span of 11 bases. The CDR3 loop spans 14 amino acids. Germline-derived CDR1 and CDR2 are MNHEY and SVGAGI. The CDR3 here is CASSRDPLTDTQYF. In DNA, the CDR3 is TGTGCCAGCAGTCGGGACCCACTCACAGATACGCAGTATTTT.

The CDR3, as DNA: TGCAGCGCTAGGATGGCCGGCGGGGAGACCCAGTACTTC. Protein: CSARMAGGETQYF. The chain carries TRBV29-1 and TRBJ2-5; weak D call: TRBD2 (5 bases). There are 13 residues in the CDR3. The germline V gene has CDR1 SQVTM and CDR2 ANQGSEA. The V end was cut by 7 bases, the J end by 5 bases, with 17 bases between.

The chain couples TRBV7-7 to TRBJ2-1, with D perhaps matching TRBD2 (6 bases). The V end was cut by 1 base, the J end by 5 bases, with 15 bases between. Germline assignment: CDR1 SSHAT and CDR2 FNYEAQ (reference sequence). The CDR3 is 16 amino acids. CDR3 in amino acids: CASSLGGAIGDNEQFF. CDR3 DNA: TGTGCCAGCAGCTTAGGCGGGGCAATTGGGGACAATGAGCAGTTCTTC.

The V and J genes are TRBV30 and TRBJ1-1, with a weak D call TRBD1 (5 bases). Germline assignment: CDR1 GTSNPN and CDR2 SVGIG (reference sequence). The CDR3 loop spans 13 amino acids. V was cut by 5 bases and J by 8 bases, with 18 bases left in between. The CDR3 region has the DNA TGTGCCTGGGACAGCGTATACCCCGGCGAAGCTTTCTTT. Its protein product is CAWDSVYPGEAFF.

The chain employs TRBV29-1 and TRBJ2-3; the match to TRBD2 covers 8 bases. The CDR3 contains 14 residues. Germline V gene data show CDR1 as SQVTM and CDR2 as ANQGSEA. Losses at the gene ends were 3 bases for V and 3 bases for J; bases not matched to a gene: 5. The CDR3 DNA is TGCAGCGTTGAGGGAGCGGGGGCGACAGATACGCAGTATTTT. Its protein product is CSVEGAGATDTQYF.

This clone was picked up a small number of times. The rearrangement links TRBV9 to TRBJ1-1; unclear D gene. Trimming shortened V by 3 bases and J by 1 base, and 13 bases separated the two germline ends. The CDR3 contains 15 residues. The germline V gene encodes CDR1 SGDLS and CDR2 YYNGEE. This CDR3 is CASSEMAVSNTEAFF. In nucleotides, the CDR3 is TGTGCCAGCAGCGAGATGGCAGTTTCGAACACTGAAGCTTTCTTT. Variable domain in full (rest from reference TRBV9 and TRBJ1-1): DSGVTQTPKHLITATGQRVTLRCSPRSGDLSVYWYQQSLDQGLQFLIQYYNGEERAKGNILERFSAQQFPDLHSELNLSSLELGDSALYFCASSEMAVSNTEAFFGQGTRLTVV.

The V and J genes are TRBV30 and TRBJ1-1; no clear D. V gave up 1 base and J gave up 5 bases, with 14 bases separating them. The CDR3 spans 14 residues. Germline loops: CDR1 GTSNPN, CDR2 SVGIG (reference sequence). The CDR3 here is CAWSASGVGTEAFF. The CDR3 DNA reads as TGTGCCTGGAGTGCCTCCGGGGTGGGGACTGAAGCTTTCTTT.

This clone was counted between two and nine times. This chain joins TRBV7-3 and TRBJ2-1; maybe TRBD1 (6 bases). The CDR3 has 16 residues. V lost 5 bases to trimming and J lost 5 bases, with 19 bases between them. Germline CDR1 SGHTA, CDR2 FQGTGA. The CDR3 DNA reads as TGTGCCAGCAGCCCTGTGCTGGCCGGGACAAACAATGAGCAGTTCTTC. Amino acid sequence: CASSPVLAGTNNEQFF.

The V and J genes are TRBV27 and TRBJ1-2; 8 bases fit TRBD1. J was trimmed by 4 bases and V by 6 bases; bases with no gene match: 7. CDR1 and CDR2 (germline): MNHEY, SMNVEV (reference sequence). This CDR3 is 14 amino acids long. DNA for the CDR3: TGTGCCAGCAGGGGGACAGGAGGTGGCTATGGCTACACCTTC. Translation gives CASRGTGGGYGYTF.

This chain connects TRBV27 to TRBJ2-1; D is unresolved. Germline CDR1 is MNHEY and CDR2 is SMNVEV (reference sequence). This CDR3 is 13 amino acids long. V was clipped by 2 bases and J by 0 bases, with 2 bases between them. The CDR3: CASSLVSYNEQFF. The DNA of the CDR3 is TGTGCCAGCAGTTTAGTCTCCTACAATGAGCAGTTCTTC.

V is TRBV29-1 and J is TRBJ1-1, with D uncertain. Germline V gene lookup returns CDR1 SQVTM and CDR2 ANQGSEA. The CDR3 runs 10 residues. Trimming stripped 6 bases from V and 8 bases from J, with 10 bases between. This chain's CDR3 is CSVPGEEAFF. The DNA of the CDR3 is TGCAGCGTCCCCGGTGAGGAAGCTTTCTTT.

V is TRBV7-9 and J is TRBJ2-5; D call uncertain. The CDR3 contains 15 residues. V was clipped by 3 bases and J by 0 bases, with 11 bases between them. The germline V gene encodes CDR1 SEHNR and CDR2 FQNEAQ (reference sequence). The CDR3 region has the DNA TGTGCCAGCAGCTTCGGACCCCGGTACCAAGAGACCCAGTACTTC. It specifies CASSFGPRYQETQYF.

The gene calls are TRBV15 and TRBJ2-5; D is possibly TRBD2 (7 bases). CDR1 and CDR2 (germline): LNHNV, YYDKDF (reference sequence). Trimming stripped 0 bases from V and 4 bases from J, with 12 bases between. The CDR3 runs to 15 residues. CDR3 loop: CATSRERGGGETQYF. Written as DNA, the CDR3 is TGTGCCACCAGCAGAGAACGGGGAGGGGGAGAGACCCAGTACTTC.

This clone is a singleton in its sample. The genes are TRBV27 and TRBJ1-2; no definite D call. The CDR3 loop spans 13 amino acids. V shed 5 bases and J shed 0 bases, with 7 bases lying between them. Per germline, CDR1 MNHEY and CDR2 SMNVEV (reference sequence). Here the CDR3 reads CASSLGANYGYTF. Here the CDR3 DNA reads TGTGCCAGCAGTCTAGGAGCTAACTATGGCTACACCTTC.

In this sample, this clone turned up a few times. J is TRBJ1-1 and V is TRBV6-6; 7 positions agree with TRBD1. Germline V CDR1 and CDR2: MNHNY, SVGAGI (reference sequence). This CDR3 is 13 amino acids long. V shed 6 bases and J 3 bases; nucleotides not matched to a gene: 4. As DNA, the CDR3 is TGTGCCAGCAGCCTACAGGGGTACACTGAAGCTTTCTTT. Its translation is CASSLQGYTEAFF.

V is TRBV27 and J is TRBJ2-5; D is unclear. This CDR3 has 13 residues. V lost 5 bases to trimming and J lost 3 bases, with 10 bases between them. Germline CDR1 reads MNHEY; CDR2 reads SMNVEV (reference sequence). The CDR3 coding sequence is TGTGCCAGCAGTGGCGACAAGAAAGAGACCCAGTACTTC. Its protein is CASSGDKKETQYF.

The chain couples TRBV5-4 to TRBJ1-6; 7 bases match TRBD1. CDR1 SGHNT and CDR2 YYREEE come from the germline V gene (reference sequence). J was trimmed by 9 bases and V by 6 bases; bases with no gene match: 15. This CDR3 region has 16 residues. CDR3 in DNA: TGTGCCAGCACCCTAGGTGGAGGGGGCGCGGGTTCACCCCTCCACTTT. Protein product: CASTLGGGGAGSPLHF.

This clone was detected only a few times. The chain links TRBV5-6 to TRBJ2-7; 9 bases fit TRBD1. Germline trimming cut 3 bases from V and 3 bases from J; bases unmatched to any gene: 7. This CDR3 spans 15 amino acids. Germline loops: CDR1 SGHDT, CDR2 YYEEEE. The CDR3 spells CASSSTGTGRYEQYF. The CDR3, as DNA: TGTGCCAGCAGCTCTACCGGGACAGGGCGCTACGAGCAGTACTTC. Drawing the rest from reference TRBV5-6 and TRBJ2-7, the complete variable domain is DAGVTQSPTHLIKTRGQQVTLRCSPKSGHDTVSWYQQALGQGPQFIFQYYEEEERQRGNFPDRFSGHQFPNYSSELNVNALLLGDSALYLCASSSTGTGRYEQYFGPGTRLTVT.

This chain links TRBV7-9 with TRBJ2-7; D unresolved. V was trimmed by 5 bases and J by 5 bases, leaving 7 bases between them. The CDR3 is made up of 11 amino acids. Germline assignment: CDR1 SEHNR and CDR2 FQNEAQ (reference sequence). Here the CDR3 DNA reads TGTGCCAGCAGCCACCCGGACGAGCAGTACTTC. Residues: CASSHPDEQYF.

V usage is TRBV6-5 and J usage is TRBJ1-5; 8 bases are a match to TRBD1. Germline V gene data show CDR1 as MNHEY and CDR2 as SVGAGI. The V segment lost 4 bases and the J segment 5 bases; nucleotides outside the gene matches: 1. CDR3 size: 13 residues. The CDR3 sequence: CASSSTGDQPQHF. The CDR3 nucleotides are TGTGCCAGCAGTTCGACAGGGGATCAGCCCCAGCATTTT.

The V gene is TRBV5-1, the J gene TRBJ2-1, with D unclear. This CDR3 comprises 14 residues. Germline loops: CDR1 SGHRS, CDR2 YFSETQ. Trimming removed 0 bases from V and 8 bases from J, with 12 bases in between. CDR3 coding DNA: TGCGCCAGCAGCTTGGTGGTAGCCGGCGATGAGCAGTTCTTC. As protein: CASSLVVAGDEQFF.

CDR3 sequence (DNA): TGTGCCAGCAGTTTCGGACGGGAAGCTTTCTTT. It yields the protein CASSFGREAFF. V usage is TRBV6-5 and J usage is TRBJ1-1; D gene unclear. The V gene lost 4 bases and the J gene lost 8 bases, with 8 bases spanning the gap. From germline, CDR1 is MNHEY and CDR2 SVGAGI. CDR3 length: 11 amino acids.

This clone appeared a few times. CDR3: CASSPGPTAYYEQYF. CDR3 DNA: TGTGCCAGCAGCCCCGGCCCCACAGCATACTACGAGCAGTACTTC. This chain connects TRBV6-5 to TRBJ2-7; no reliable D call. This CDR3 spans 15 amino acids. Germline V gives CDR1 MNHEY, CDR2 SVGAGI. The V end lost 6 bases, the J end lost 3 bases, and 18 bases lay between the germline ends.

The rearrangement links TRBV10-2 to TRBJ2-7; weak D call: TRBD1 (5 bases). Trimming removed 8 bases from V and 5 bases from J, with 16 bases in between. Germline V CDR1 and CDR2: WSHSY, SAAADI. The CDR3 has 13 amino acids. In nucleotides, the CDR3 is TGCGCCAGCTGGGGCAGCCGGGCTGACGAGCAGTACTTC. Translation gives CASWGSRADEQYF.

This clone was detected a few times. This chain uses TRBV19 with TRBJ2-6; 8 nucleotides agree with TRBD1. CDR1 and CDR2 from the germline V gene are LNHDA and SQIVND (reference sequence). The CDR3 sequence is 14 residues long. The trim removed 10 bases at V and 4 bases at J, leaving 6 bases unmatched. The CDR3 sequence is CATRQGPGANVLTF. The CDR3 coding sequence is TGTGCCACCAGACAGGGGCCCGGGGCCAACGTCCTGACTTTC. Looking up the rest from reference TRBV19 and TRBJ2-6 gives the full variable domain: DGGITQSPKYLFRKEGQNVTLSCEQNLNHDAMYWYRQDPGQGLRLIYYSQIVNDFQKGDIAEGYSVSREKKESFPLTVTSAQKNPTAFYLCATRQGPGANVLTFGAGSRLTVL.

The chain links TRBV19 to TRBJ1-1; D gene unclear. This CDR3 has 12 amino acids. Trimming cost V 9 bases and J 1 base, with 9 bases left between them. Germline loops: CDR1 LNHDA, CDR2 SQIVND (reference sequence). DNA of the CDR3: TGTGCCAGCTCGGCGCAGAACACTGAAGCTTTCTTT. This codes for CASSAQNTEAFF.

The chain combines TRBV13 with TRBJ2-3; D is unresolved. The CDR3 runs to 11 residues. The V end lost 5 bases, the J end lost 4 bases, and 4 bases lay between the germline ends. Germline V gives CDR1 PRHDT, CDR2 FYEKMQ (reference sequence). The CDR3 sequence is CASSRADTQYF. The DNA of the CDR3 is TGTGCCAGCAGCCGGGCAGATACGCAGTATTTT.

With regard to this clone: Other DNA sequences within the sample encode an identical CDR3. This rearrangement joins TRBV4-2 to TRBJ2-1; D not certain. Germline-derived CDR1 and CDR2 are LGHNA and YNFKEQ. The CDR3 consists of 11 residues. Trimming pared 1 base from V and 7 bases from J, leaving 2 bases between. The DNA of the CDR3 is TGTGCCAGCAGCCAAGGGAATGAGCAGTTCTTC. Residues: CASSQGNEQFF.